Below, one TCR beta chain is given with its context. No antigen is known for it. The data belong to a study of beta chain features in type 1 diabetes. Study findings and constraints: Shorter TCRB CDR3s, moderately but significantly so, were found in Type 1 diabetes patients in all four CD4+ subsets.

V lost 5 bases and J 0 bases, leaving 13 bases between the germline ends. The CDR3 loop spans 15 amino acids. The V gene's germline CDR1 is SGHDN and CDR2 FVKESK. The investigators reverse transcribed all of the isolated RNA, so they sequenced expressed TCRB transcripts. Sequencing was performed with immunoSEQ multiplex PCR; in TCRdb, only in-frame clones are kept and a portion is missing. The top ten hold about 0.087% of the sample, which has under 800,000 clones, 15% seen once. This clonotype originated in a man between 18 and 35 years old in good health. V usage is TRBV14 and J usage is TRBJ1-1; D remains ambiguous. Material: naive CD4+ T cells from blood. The CDR3 region has the DNA TGTGCCAGCAGCGCTCAACAGATCATGAACACTGAAGCTTTCTTT. Protein: CASSAQQIMNTEAFF.